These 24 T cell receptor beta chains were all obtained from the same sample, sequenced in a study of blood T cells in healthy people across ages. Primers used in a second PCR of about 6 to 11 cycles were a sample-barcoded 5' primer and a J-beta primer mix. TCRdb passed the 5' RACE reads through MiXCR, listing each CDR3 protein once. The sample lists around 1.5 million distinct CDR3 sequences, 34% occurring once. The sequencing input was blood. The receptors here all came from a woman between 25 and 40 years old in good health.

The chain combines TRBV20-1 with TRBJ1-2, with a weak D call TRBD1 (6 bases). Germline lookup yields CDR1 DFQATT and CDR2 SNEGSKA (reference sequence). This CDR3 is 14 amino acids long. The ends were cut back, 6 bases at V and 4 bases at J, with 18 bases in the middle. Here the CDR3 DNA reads TGCAGTGCACCACAACAGGGAGTCGTCTATGGCTACACCTTC. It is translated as CSAPQQGVVYGYTF.

The CDR3 DNA sequence: TGTGCCAGCAGCCAATCAGGGGGTCAAGAGACCCAGTACTTC. Amino acid sequence: CASSQSGGQETQYF. The chain links TRBV3-1 to TRBJ2-5; 7 bases are a match to TRBD1. The trim removed 2 bases at V and 2 bases at J, leaving 2 bases unmatched. Germline CDR1 LGHDT, CDR2 YNNKEL (reference sequence). CDR3 length equals 14 residues.

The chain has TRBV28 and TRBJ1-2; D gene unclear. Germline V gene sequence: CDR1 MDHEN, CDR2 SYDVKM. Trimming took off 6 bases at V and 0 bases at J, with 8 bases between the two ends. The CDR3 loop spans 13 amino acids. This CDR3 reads CASSSQTNYGYTF. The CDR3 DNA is TGTGCCAGCAGCTCACAGACTAACTATGGCTACACCTTC.

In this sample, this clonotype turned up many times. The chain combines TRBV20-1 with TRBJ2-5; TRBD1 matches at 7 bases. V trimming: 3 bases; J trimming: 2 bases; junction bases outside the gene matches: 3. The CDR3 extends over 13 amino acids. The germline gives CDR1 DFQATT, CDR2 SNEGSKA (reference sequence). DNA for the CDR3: TGCAGTGCTAGCGGACAGGCTCAAGAGACCCAGTACTTC. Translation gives CSASGQAQETQYF.

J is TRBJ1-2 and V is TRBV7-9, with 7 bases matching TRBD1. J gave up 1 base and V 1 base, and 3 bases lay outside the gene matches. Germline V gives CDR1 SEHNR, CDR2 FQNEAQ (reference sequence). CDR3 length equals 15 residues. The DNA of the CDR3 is TGTGCCAGCAGCTTAGAACAGGGGCTTAACTATGGCTACACCTTC. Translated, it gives CASSLEQGLNYGYTF.

CDR3: CASSPQDGFYGYTF. The CDR3 DNA is TGTGCCAGCAGCCCCCAGGACGGATTCTATGGCTACACCTTC. J is TRBJ1-2 and V is TRBV9; D gene unclear. This CDR3 comprises 14 residues. V shed 4 bases and J shed 4 bases, with 14 bases lying between them. The germline CDR1 and CDR2 sequences are SGDLS and YYNGEE.

The CDR3 reads CAIKGLAGAGEQFF. The CDR3 coding sequence is TGTGCCATCAAGGGACTAGCGGGAGCTGGGGAGCAGTTCTTC. V gene TRBV10-3 combines with J gene TRBJ2-1; 14 nucleotides line up with TRBD2. The junction had 6 bases not matched to a gene; V was cut back by 7 bases and J by 10 bases. The CDR3 loop spans 14 amino acids. Germline lookup yields CDR1 ENHRY and CDR2 SYGVKD.

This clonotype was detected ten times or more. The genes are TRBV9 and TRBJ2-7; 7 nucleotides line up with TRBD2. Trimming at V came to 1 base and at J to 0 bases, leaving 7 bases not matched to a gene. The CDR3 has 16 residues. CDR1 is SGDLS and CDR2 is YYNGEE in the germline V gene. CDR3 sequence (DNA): TGTGCCAGCAGCGTAAGAGCGGGGATCAGCTCCTACGAGCAGTACTTC. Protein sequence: CASSVRAGISSYEQYF.

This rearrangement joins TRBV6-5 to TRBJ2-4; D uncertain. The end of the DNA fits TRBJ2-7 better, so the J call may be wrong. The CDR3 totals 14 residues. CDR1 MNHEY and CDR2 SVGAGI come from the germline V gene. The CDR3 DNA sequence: TGTGCCAGCAGTTACGGTCAGGTTAACTTCGAGCAGTACTTC. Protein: CASSYGQVNFEQYF.

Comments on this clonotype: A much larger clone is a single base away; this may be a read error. CDR3 region: CASSRTSGGYNEQYF. The CDR3 DNA reads TGTGCCAGCAGCCGGACTAGCGGGGGATACAATGAGCAGTACTTC. The genes are TRBV3-1 and TRBJ2-5; the match to TRBD2 covers 13 bases. The CDR3 totals 15 residues. Germline values: CDR1 LGHDT, CDR2 YNNKEL (reference sequence). The junction had 10 bases not matched to a gene; V was cut back by 4 bases and J by 11 bases.

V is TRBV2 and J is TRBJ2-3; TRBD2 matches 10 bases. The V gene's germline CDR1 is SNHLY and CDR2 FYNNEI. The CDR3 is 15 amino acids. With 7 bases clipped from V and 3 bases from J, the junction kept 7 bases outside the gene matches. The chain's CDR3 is CASNKAAGGTDTQYF. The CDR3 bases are TGTGCCAGCAACAAAGCAGCGGGAGGGACAGATACGCAGTATTTT.

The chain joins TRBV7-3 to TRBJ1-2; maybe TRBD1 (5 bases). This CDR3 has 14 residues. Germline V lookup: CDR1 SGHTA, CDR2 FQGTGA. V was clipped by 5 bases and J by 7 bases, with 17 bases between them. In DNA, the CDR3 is TGTGCCAGCAGCCCAACCGGGACGTCCCCTGGCTACACCTTC. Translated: CASSPTGTSPGYTF. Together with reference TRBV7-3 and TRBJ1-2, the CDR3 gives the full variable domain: GAGVSQTPSNKVTEKGKYVELRCDPISGHTALYWYRQSLGQGPEFLIYFQGTGAADDSGLPNDRFFAVRPEGSVSTLKIQRTERGDSAVYLCASSPTGTSPGYTFGSGTRLTVV.

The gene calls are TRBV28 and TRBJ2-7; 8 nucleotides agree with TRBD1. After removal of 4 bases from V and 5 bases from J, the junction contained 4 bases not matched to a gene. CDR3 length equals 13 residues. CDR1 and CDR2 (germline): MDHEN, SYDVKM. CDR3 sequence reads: CASSWGQDNEQYF. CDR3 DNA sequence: TGTGCCAGCAGTTGGGGACAGGACAACGAGCAGTACTTC.

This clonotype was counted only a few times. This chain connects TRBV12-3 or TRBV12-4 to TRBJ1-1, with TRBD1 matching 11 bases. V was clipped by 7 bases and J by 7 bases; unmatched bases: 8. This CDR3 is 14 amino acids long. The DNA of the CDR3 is TGTGCCAGCAAAGGGGACAGGGGGGCGGGTGAAGCTTTCTTT. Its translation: CASKGDRGAGEAFF.

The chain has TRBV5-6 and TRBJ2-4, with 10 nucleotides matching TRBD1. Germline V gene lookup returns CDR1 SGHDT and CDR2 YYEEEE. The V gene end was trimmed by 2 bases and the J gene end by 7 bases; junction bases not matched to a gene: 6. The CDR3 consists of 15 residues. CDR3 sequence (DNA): TGTGCCAGCAGCTTACCCGGGACAGGGGCTAACATTCAGTACTTC. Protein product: CASSLPGTGANIQYF. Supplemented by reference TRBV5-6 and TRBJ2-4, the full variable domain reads DAGVTQSPTHLIKTRGQQVTLRCSPKSGHDTVSWYQQALGQGPQFIFQYYEEEERQRGNFPDRFSGHQFPNYSSELNVNALLLGDSALYLCASSLPGTGANIQYFGAGTRLSVL.

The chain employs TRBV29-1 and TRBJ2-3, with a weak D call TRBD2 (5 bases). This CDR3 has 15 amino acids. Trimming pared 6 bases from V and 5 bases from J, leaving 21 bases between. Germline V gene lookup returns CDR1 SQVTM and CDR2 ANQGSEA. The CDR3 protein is CSVEAGRTMGDTQYF. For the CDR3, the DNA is TGCAGCGTGGAGGCCGGAAGGACGATGGGAGATACGCAGTATTTT.

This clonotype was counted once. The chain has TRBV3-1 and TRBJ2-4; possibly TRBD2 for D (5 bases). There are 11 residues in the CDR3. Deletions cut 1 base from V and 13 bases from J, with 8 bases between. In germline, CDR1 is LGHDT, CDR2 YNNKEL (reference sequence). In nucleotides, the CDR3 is TGTGCCAGCAGCCAAGGAGCGGTCCAGTACTTC. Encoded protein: CASSQGAVQYF.

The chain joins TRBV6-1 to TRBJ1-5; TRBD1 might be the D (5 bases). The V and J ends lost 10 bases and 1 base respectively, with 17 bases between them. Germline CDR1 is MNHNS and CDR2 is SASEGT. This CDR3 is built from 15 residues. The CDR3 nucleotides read TGTGCCATCGAAGGTAACAGGTTGAGCAATCAGCCCCAGCATTTT. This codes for CAIEGNRLSNQPQHF.

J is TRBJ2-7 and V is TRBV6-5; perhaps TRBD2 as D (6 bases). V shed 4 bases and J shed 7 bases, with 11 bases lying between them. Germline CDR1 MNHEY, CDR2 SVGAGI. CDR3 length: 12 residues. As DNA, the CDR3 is TGTGCCAGCAGTTCCTCGGCGGGGGAGCAGTACTTC. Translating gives CASSSSAGEQYF.

The CDR3 reads CASSLVLGEDYGYTF. CDR3 sequence (DNA): TGTGCCAGCAGCTTGGTTTTGGGGGAGGACTATGGCTACACCTTC. The chain joins TRBV5-4 to TRBJ1-2; tentatively, D is TRBD1 (5 bases). The CDR3 has 15 residues. V lost 0 bases to trimming and J lost 3 bases, with 12 bases between them. Germline V gene sequence: CDR1 SGHNT, CDR2 YYREEE (reference sequence).

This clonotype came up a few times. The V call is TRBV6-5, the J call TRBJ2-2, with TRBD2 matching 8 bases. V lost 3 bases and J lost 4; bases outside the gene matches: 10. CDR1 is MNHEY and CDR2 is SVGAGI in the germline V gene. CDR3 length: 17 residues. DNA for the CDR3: TGTGCCAGCAGTTATACTGGCCTAGCGGGTCCCACCGGGGAGCTGTTTTTT. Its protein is CASSYTGLAGPTGELFF.

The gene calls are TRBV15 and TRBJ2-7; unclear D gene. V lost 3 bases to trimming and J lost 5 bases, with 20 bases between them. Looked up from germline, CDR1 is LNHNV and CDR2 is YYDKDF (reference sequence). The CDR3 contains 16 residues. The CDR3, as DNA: TGTGCCACCAGCAGGGGCCGGAAGGTGTGGGCCCACGAGCAGTACTTC. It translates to CATSRGRKVWAHEQYF.

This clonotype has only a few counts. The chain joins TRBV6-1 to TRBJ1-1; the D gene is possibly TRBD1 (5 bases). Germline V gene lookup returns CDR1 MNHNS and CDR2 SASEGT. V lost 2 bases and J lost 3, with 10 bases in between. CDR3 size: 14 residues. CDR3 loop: CASSEWVGDTEAFF. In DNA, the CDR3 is TGTGCCAGCAGTGAATGGGTAGGGGACACTGAAGCTTTCTTT.

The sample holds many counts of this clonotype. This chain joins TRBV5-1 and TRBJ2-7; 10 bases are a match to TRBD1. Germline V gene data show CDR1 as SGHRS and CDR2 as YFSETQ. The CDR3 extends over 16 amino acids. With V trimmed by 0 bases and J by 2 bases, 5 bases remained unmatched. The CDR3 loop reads CASSLDTGTGAYEQYF. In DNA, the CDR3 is TGCGCCAGCAGCTTGGACACCGGGACAGGGGCCTACGAGCAGTACTTC.